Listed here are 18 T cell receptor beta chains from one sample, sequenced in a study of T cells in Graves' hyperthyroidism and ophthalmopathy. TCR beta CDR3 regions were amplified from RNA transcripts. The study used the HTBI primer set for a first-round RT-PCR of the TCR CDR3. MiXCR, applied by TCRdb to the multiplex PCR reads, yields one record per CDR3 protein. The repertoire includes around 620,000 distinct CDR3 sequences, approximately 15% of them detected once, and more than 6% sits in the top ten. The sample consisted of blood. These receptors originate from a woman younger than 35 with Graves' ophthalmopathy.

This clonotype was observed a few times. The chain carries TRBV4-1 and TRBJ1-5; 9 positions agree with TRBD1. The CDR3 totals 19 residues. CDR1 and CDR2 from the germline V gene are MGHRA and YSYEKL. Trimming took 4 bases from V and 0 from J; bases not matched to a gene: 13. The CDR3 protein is CASSRSSGTGYYSNQPQHF. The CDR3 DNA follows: TGCGCCAGCAGCCGATCCTCCGGGACAGGGTATTATAGCAATCAGCCCCAGCATTTT.

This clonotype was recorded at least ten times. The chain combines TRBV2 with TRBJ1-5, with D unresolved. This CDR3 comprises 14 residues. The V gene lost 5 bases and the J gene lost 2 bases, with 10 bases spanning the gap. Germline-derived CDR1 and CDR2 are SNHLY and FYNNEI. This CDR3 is CASSYMKGNQPQHF. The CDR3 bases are TGTGCCAGCAGTTACATGAAGGGCAATCAGCCCCAGCATTTT. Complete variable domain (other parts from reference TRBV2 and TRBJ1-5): EPEVTQTPSHQVTQMGQEVILRCVPISNHLYFYWYRQILGQKVEFLVSFYNNEISEKSEIFDDQFSVERPDGSNFTLKIRSTKLEDSAMYFCASSYMKGNQPQHFGDGTRLSIL.

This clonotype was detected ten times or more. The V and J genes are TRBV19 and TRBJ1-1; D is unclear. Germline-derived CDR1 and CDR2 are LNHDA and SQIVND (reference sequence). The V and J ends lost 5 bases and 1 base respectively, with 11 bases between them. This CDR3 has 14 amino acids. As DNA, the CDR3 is TGTGCCAGTAGTTTTAGGTCGGGGAACACTGAAGCTTTCTTT. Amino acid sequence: CASSFRSGNTEAFF.

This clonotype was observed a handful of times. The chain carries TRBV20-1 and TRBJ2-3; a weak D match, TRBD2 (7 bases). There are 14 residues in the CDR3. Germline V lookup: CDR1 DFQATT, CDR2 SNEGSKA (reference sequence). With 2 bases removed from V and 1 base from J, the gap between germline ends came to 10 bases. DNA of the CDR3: TGCAGTGCTAGAAGGGGGGGGGGCACAGATACGCAGTATTTT. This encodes CSARRGGGTDTQYF.

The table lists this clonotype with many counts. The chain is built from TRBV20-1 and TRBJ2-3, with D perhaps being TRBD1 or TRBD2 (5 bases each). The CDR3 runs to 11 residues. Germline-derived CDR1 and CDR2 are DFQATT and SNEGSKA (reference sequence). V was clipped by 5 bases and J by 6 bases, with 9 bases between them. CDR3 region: CSAPEGDTQYF. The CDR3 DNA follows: TGCAGTGCTCCCGAGGGGGATACGCAGTATTTT.

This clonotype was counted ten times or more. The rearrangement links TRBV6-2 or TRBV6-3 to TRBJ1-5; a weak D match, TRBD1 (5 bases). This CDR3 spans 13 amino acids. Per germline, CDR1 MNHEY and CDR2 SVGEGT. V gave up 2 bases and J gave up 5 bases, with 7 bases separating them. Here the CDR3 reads CASSYDSHQPQHF. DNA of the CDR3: TGTGCCAGCAGTTACGACAGCCATCAGCCCCAGCATTTT.

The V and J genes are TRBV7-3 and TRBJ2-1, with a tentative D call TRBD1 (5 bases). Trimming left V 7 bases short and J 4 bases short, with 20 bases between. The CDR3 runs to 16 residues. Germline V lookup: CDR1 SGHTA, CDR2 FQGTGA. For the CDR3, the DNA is TGTGCCAGCACCCAATGGCAGGGCGCCGCTTACAATGAGCAGTTCTTC. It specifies CASTQWQGAAYNEQFF.

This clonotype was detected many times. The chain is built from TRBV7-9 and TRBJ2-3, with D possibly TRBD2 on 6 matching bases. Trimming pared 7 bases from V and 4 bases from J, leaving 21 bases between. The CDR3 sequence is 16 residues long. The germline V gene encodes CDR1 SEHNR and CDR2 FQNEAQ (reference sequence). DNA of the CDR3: TGTGCCAGCACCCCTCGGGGAGGCCCCAGCCCAGATACGCAGTATTTT. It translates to CASTPRGGPSPDTQYF.

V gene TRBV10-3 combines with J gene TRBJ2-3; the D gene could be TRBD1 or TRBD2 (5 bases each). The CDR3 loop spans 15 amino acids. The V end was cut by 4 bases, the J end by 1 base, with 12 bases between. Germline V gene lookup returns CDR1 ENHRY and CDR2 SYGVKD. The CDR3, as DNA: TGTGCCATCAGTGGGTCAGGGCGGGGCACAGATACGCAGTATTTT. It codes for CAISGSGRGTDTQYF.

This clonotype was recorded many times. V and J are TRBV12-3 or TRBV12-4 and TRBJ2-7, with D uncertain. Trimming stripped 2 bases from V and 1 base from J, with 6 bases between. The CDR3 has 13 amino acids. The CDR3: CASSLSISYEQYF. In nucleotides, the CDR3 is TGTGCCAGCAGTTTATCGATTTCCTACGAGCAGTACTTC.

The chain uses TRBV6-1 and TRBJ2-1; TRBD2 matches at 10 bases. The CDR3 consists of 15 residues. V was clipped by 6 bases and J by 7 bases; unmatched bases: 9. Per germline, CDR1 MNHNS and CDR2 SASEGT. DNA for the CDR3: TGTGCCAGCAGAAAATCCGGGACTAGCGATAATGAGCAGTTCTTC. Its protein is CASRKSGTSDNEQFF.

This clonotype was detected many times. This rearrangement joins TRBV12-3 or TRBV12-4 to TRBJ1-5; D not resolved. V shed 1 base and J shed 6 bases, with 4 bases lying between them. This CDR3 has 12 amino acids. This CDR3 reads CASSLGVQPQHF. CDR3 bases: TGTGCCAGCAGTTTAGGGGTTCAGCCCCAGCATTTT.

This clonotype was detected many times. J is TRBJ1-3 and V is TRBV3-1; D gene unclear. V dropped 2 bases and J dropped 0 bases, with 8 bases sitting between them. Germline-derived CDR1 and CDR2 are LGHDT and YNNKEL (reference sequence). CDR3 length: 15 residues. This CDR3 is CASSQSEHSGNTIYF. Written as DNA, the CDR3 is TGTGCCAGCAGCCAATCAGAACACTCTGGAAACACCATATATTTT.

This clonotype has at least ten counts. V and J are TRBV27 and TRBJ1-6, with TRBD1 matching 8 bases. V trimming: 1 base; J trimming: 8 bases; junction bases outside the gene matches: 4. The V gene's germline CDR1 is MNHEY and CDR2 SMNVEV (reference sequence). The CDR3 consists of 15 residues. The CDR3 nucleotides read TGTGCCAGCAGTTTATGGACAGGGCTGGATTCACCCCTCCACTTT. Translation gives CASSLWTGLDSPLHF.

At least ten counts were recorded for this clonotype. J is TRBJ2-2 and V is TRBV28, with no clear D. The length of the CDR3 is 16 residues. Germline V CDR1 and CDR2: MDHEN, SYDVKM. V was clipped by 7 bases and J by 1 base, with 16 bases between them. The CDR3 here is CASISIFTVNTGELFF. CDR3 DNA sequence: TGTGCCAGCATCTCTATTTTTACTGTGAACACCGGGGAGCTGTTTTTT.

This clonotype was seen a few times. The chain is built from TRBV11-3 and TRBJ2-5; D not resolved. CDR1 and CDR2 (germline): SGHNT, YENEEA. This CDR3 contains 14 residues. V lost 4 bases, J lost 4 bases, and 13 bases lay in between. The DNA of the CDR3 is TGTGCCAGCAGCTCGACTCAACGAGGAGAGACCCAGTACTTC. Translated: CASSSTQRGETQYF.

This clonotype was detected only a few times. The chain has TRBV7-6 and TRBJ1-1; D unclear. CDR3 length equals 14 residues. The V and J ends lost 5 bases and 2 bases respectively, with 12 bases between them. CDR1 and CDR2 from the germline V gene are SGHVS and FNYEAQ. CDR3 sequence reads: CASSPRLGNTEAFF. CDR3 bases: TGTGCCAGCAGCCCCCGCCTGGGAAACACTGAAGCTTTCTTT.

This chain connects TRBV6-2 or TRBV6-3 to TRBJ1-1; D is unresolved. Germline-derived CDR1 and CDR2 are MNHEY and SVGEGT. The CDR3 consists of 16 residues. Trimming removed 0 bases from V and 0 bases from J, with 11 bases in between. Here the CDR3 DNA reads TGTGCCAGCAGTTACTCGCCCCAGCGCGTGAACACTGAAGCTTTCTTT. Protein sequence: CASSYSPQRVNTEAFF.